This TCR beta chain was observed in a study of blood T cell repertoires in COVID-19. Whole-study context: COVID-19 samples, acute and convalescent, were from the United States, Italy and Spain. The cDNA or gDNA used as material had been derived from T cells, B-cell-depleted T cells, or PBMCs.

Researchers sorted participants into cohorts using their self-reported clinical history. This CDR3 contains 15 residues. The germline CDR1 and CDR2 sequences are SNHLY and FYNNEI. V lost 1 base and J lost 2, with 12 bases in between. Authors' methods: Estimated nucleated cell counts came from reference gene primer amplification. TCRdb's table, derived via immunoSEQ multiplex PCR, lists solely in-frame clones and lacks some. V and J calls and clone size follow that table, whereas D and trimming were derived from the DNA. The sample consists of some 170,000 clones, roughly 84% of them appearing once. Sequenced material: PBMCs or T cells enriched from blood (not recorded which). The chain combines TRBV2 with TRBJ2-7, with a weak D call TRBD2 (6 bases). This clonotype was obtained from a human donor with acute COVID-19. The donor label of this sample is uncertain. CDR3 DNA sequence: TGTGCCAGCAGTGAAGGGAGAGGGAGGACCTACGAGCAGTACTTC. Residues: CASSEGRGRTYEQYF. Using reference TRBV2 and TRBJ2-7 for the parts outside the CDR3, the full variable domain is EPEVTQTPSHQVTQMGQEVILRCVPISNHLYFYWYRQILGQKVEFLVSFYNNEISEKSEIFDDQFSVERPDGSNFTLKIRSTKLEDSAMYFCASSEGRGRTYEQYFGPGTRLTVT.